This record looks at one T cell receptor (beta chain) sequence and its context. This entry comes from a study of OX40 agonist ivuxolimab in advanced cancers. Study-level background: As their treatment, patients were administered ivuxolimab, an agonistic anti-OX40 (CD134) antibody.

V was pared by 8 bases and J by 7 bases, with 12 bases between. The CDR3 consists of 11 residues. From germline, CDR1 is SNHLY and CDR2 FYNNEI. Sequencing was performed with immunoSEQ multiplex PCR; in TCRdb, only in-frame clones are kept and a portion is missing. The sample includes roughly 13,000 clones, roughly 76% seen only once; the top ten take more than 15%. The chain is built from TRBV2 and TRBJ2-7; no definite D call. The clonotype was recovered from an adult with an advanced solid tumor such as melanoma, head and neck, liver or kidney cancer. Source: CD4+ or CD8+ T cells sorted from blood, taken in a trial of the OX40 agonist ivuxolimab. CDR3 coding DNA: TGTGCCAGCTTAACCATGGCTGAGCAGTACTTC. Its protein is CASLTMAEQYF.